The 22 T cell receptor beta chains below come from one sample, sequenced in a study of blood T cell repertoires in COVID-19 (TCRdb year 2020). The library was obtained by the immunoSEQ multiplex PCR assay. Entries here come from immuneACCESS through TCRdb and include only in-frame sequences with V and J called. Some clones fail to appear in such tables; in the studies checked, an unresolved V gene covers under half of the shortfall, and the cause of the remainder is unknown. Counted in this sample were 100,000 to 130,000 clones; more than 70% of them appeared once. In total, the top ten clones hold 6.8% of the sample. The sample was peripheral blood. All receptors derive from a man aged 45-65 years with active or convalescent COVID-19.

The rearrangement joins TRBV7-8 to TRBJ2-7; no definite D call. The germline V gene has CDR1 SGHVS and CDR2 FQNEAQ. V shed 1 base and J shed 2 bases, with 3 bases lying between them. This CDR3 region has 12 residues. CDR3: CASSLDTYEQYF. DNA for the CDR3: TGTGCCAGCAGCTTAGACACCTACGAGCAGTACTTC.

J is TRBJ2-5 and V is TRBV7-2, with D perhaps TRBD2 (6 bases). The germline V gene encodes CDR1 SGHTA and CDR2 FQGNSA. V was pared by 5 bases and J by 2 bases, with 15 bases between. The CDR3 has 15 amino acids. The CDR3 coding sequence is TGTGCCAGCAGCGTTCCCGGGAGCTTACAAGAGACCCAGTACTTC. It translates to CASSVPGSLQETQYF.

V usage is TRBV7-8 and J usage is TRBJ2-4; 7 bases are shared with TRBD2. Per germline, CDR1 SGHVS and CDR2 FQNEAQ. CDR3 length: 17 residues. Trimming took 3 bases from V and 8 from J; bases not matched to a gene: 16. The CDR3 loop reads CASSLSVASGGGDIQYF. The CDR3 DNA is TGTGCCAGCAGCTTGTCCGTCGCTAGCGGAGGCGGGGACATTCAGTACTTC.

The V and J genes are TRBV30 and TRBJ1-2; no clear D. V shed 4 bases and J shed 3 bases, with 12 bases lying between them. This CDR3 has 13 residues. Germline V gives CDR1 GTSNPN, CDR2 SVGIG (reference sequence). Here the CDR3 reads CAWTASGDYGYTF. The CDR3 DNA follows: TGTGCCTGGACAGCCTCGGGAGACTATGGCTACACCTTC.

The rearrangement uses TRBV10-3 and TRBJ1-4; tentatively, D is TRBD1 (6 bases). This CDR3 has 13 amino acids. V was pared by 7 bases and J by 4 bases, with 10 bases between. Germline lookup yields CDR1 ENHRY and CDR2 SYGVKD. CDR3 region: CAITGGYNEKLFF. CDR3 in DNA: TGTGCCATCACTGGGGGCTATAATGAAAAACTGTTTTTT.

This clone was detected only once. The J gene is TRBJ2-3, the V gene TRBV9; 7 nucleotides align to TRBD2. The CDR3 sequence is 16 residues long. V shed 3 bases, J shed 1 base, and the junction held 8 bases outside the gene matches. Per germline, CDR1 SGDLS and CDR2 YYNGEE. CDR3 protein: CASSETGRPGTDTQYF. CDR3 DNA sequence: TGTGCCAGCAGCGAGACCGGGAGGCCGGGCACAGATACGCAGTATTTT. The complete variable domain, with remaining parts taken from reference TRBV9 and TRBJ2-3, reads DSGVTQTPKHLITATGQRVTLRCSPRSGDLSVYWYQQSLDQGLQFLIQYYNGEERAKGNILERFSAQQFPDLHSELNLSSLELGDSALYFCASSETGRPGTDTQYFGPGTRLTVL.

The CDR3 sequence is CASSLDRGDEAFF. In nucleotides, the CDR3 is TGTGCCAGCAGTTTGGACAGGGGGGATGAAGCTTTCTTT. This chain joins TRBV28 and TRBJ1-1, with TRBD1 matching 10 bases. The trim removed 3 bases at V and 7 bases at J, leaving 2 bases unmatched. Per the germline V gene, CDR1 is MDHEN and CDR2 is SYDVKM. The CDR3 loop spans 13 amino acids.

J is TRBJ2-3 and V is TRBV9, with 7 bases lining up with TRBD2. With V trimmed by 0 bases and J by 1 base, 2 bases remained unmatched. The germline V gene encodes CDR1 SGDLS and CDR2 YYNGEE. The CDR3 sequence is 15 residues long. The CDR3 reads CASSVALAGTDTQYF. The CDR3 DNA sequence: TGTGCCAGCAGCGTAGCCCTAGCGGGCACAGATACGCAGTATTTT.

This chain connects TRBV19 to TRBJ1-5; 7 nucleotides line up with TRBD1. The CDR3 contains 15 residues. CDR1 LNHDA and CDR2 SQIVND come from the germline V gene (reference sequence). Trimming removed 6 bases from V and 4 bases from J; junction bases left unmatched: 9. The CDR3 DNA is TGTGCCAGTAGGAAAATGAACAGGGGAAATCAGCCCCAGCATTTT. Amino acid sequence: CASRKMNRGNQPQHF.

The CDR3: CASSRGYSGANVLTF. In DNA, the CDR3 is TGTGCCAGCAGCCGGGGGTACTCTGGGGCCAACGTCCTGACTTTC. V and J are TRBV7-2 and TRBJ2-6; possible D gene TRBD2, 6 bases. In germline, CDR1 is SGHTA, CDR2 FQGNSA. The CDR3 is 15 residues long. Deletions cut 5 bases from V and 0 bases from J, with 8 bases between.

This chain connects TRBV16 to TRBJ2-1, with TRBD1 matching 8 bases. V lost 6 bases, J lost 7 bases, and 5 bases stayed unmatched. CDR3 size: 13 residues. Germline CDR1 is KGHSY and CDR2 is FQNENV. The CDR3 protein is CASSPDRVNEQFF. DNA for the CDR3: TGTGCCAGCAGTCCGGACAGGGTTAATGAGCAGTTCTTC.

The genes are TRBV6-2 or TRBV6-3 and TRBJ2-7, with 11 positions matching TRBD2. The CDR3 extends over 16 amino acids. V trimming: 5 bases; J trimming: 3 bases; junction bases outside the gene matches: 9. In germline, CDR1 is MNHEY, CDR2 SVGEGT. The CDR3 region has the DNA TGTGCCAGCAGTACCGGGGAGACTAGCGGGAACTACGAGCAGTACTTC. It encodes CASSTGETSGNYEQYF.

The V gene is TRBV6-1, the J gene TRBJ1-2; weak D call: TRBD1 (5 bases). Germline V gene lookup returns CDR1 MNHNS and CDR2 SASEGT. The CDR3 sequence is 18 residues long. V was trimmed by 0 bases and J by 0 bases, leaving 17 bases between them. The CDR3 sequence is CASSEAVDTESSNYGYTF. The CDR3 DNA sequence: TGTGCCAGCAGTGAAGCGGTGGACACCGAGTCCTCTAACTATGGCTACACCTTC.

A single count supports this clone. V is TRBV29-1 and J is TRBJ1-1, with D perhaps matching TRBD1 (5 bases). The V gene's germline CDR1 is SQVTM and CDR2 ANQGSEA. The germline V and J ends were trimmed by 7 bases and 6 bases, with 15 bases remaining between them. The CDR3 is 12 residues long. CDR3 sequence reads: CSGGREAAEAFF. DNA of the CDR3: TGCAGCGGTGGCAGGGAGGCCGCTGAAGCTTTCTTT. Full variable domain (outside the CDR3, taken from reference TRBV29-1 and TRBJ1-1): SAVISQKPSRDICQRGTSLTIQCQVDSQVTMMFWYRQQPGQSLTLIATANQGSEATYESGFVIDKFPISRPNLTFSTLTVSNMSPEDSSIYLCSGGREAAEAFFGQGTRLTVV.

The gene calls are TRBV6-5 and TRBJ1-1; 7 bases are a match to TRBD1. Germline V gene lookup returns CDR1 MNHEY and CDR2 SVGAGI. The J segment lost 4 bases and the V segment lost 6 bases, leaving 5 bases of the junction unmatched. The CDR3 is 13 residues long. CDR3 DNA: TGTGCCAGCAGAGACAGGGAGGTCACTGAAGCTTTCTTT. Translating it yields CASRDREVTEAFF.

This clone came up once. The J gene is TRBJ2-3, the V gene TRBV7-9; D is uncertain. Per germline, CDR1 SEHNR and CDR2 FQNEAQ (reference sequence). V was clipped by 2 bases and J by 0 bases, with 6 bases between them. CDR3 size: 14 residues. The CDR3 here is CASSLQISTDTQYF. The DNA of the CDR3 is TGTGCCAGCAGCTTACAGATCAGCACAGATACGCAGTATTTT.

The rearrangement joins TRBV28 to TRBJ1-4; perhaps TRBD1 as D (6 bases). Germline V lookup: CDR1 MDHEN, CDR2 SYDVKM. V was pared by 2 bases and J by 13 bases, with 20 bases between. The CDR3 covers 15 residues. The CDR3 reads CASSLGSGQPYILFF. As DNA, the CDR3 is TGTGCCAGCAGTTTAGGTTCAGGACAGCCCTATATACTGTTTTTT.

There are many counts of this clone. The chain is built from TRBV29-1 and TRBJ2-7; maybe TRBD1 (5 bases). CDR1 is SQVTM and CDR2 is ANQGSEA in the germline V gene. V lost 4 bases to trimming and J lost 3 bases, with 13 bases between them. The CDR3 covers 13 residues. CDR3 sequence reads: CSVGGRAIYEQYF. CDR3 bases: TGCAGCGTTGGCGGCAGGGCCATCTACGAGCAGTACTTC.

This chain links TRBV19 with TRBJ1-1, with D uncertain. This CDR3 has 14 residues. Germline CDR1 reads LNHDA; CDR2 reads SQIVND (reference sequence). V was cut by 0 bases and J by 4 bases, with 9 bases left in between. This CDR3 reads CASSIDKEATEAFF. Here the CDR3 DNA reads TGTGCCAGTAGTATAGATAAGGAGGCCACTGAAGCTTTCTTT.

This chain links TRBV5-8 with TRBJ2-7; 10 nucleotides match TRBD2. Losses at the gene ends were 0 bases for V and 6 bases for J; bases not matched to a gene: 6. The CDR3 runs 15 residues. Germline loops: CDR1 SGHTS, CDR2 YDEGEE. In nucleotides, the CDR3 is TGTGCCAGCAGCTTGGACGGTAGCGGGAGGACCGAGCAGTACTTC. Residues: CASSLDGSGRTEQYF.

The genes are TRBV19 and TRBJ1-1; D is possibly TRBD1 (6 bases). This CDR3 contains 13 residues. In germline, CDR1 is LNHDA, CDR2 SQIVND (reference sequence). Trimming cost V 1 base and J 5 bases, with 8 bases left between them. The CDR3 nucleotides read TGTGCCAGTAGTATAGGTACAGGGACTGAAGCTTTCTTT. This encodes CASSIGTGTEAFF.

The genes are TRBV28 and TRBJ1-5; the D gene is possibly TRBD1 (5 bases). This CDR3 spans 12 amino acids. Germline V gene data show CDR1 as MDHEN and CDR2 as SYDVKM. With 8 bases removed from V and 5 bases from J, the gap between germline ends came to 10 bases. The DNA of the CDR3 is TGTGCCAGCCTTAGGGGCGATCAGCCCCAGCATTTT. This gives the protein CASLRGDQPQHF.